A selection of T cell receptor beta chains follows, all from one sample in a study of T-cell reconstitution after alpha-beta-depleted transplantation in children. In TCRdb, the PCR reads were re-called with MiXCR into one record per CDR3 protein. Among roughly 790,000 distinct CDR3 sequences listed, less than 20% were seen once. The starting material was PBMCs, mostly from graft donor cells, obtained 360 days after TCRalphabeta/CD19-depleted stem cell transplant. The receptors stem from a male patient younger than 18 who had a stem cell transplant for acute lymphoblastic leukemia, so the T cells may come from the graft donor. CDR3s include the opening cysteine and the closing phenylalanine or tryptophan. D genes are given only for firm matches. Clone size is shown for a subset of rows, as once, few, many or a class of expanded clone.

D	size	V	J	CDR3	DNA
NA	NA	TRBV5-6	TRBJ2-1	CASSFLGLRYNEQFF	TGTGCCAGCAGCTTCTTGGGACTTCGGTACAATGAGCAGTTCTTC
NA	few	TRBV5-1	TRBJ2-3	CASSLAGQGFADTQYF	TGCGCCAGCAGCTTGGCCGGTCAGGGGTTCGCAGATACGCAGTATTTT
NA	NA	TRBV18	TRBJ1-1	CASTTSRESTEAFF	TGTGCCAGCACGACCTCCAGGGAGAGCACTGAAGCTTTCTTT
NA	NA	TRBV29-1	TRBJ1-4	CSGGINEKLFF	TGCAGCGGAGGGATCAATGAAAAACTGTTTTTT
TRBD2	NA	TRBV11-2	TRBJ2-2	CASSSPSGRVYGELFF	TGTGCCAGCAGCTCCCCTAGCGGGAGGGTCTACGGGGAGCTGTTTTTT
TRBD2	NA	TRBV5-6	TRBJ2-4	CASSPGLAGVGGIQYF	TGTGCCAGCAGCCCCGGACTAGCGGGAGTTGGGGGCATTCAGTACTTC
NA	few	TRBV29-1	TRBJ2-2	CSVDGKNTGELFF	TGCAGCGTTGACGGGAAGAACACCGGGGAGCTGTTTTTT
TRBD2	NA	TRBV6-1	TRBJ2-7	CASRPAGGIHEQYF	TGTGCCAGCAGACCAGCGGGAGGTATCCACGAGCAGTACTTC
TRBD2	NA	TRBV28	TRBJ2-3	CASSSPGLAPSRGTQYF	TGTGCCAGCAGTTCCCCGGGACTAGCGCCCTCGAGGGGTACGCAGTATTTT
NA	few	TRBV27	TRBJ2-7	CASSLWPGGAISYEQYF	TGTGCCAGCAGTTTATGGCCCGGGGGCGCCATATCCTACGAGCAGTACTTC
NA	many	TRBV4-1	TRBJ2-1	CASSLQGGGYNEQFF	TGCGCCAGCAGCCTGCAGGGAGGAGGGTACAATGAGCAGTTCTTC
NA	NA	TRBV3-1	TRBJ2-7	CASSQVPQGAEQYF	TGTGCCAGCAGCCAAGTCCCGCAGGGAGCCGAGCAGTACTTC
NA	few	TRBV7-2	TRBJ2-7	CASSSRTAPSEQYF	TGTGCCAGCAGCTCAAGGACTGCCCCGAGCGAGCAGTACTTC
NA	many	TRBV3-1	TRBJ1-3	CASSQAAGSGTSGNTIYF	TGTGCCAGCAGCCAAGCGGCGGGTTCGGGGACCTCTGGAAACACCATATATTTT
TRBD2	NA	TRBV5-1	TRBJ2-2	CASSLTAGVAGELFF	TGCGCCAGCAGCTTGACAGCGGGAGTAGCCGGGGAGCTGTTTTTT
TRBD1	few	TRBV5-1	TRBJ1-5	CASSFGTGTNQPQHF	TGCGCCAGCAGCTTCGGGACAGGCACTAATCAGCCCCAGCATTTT
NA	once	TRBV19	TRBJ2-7	CASSISGGPDYEQYF	TGTGCCAGTAGTATCTCCGGGGGACCCGACTACGAGCAGTACTTC